These T cell receptor beta chains were read from a single sample in a study of T cell responses to AZD1222 COVID-19 vaccine. The data were produced by immunoSEQ multiplex PCR, yet TCRdb's version contains in-frame clones alone and is incomplete. The sample includes about 150,000 clones, roughly nine tenths of them seen just once. The input for sequencing was peripheral blood, taken after recovery from COVID-19. These receptors were taken from an adult who had recovered from COVID-19. Both conserved end residues are part of each CDR3. Each record gives: J gene, D gene, V gene, clone size, CDR3 protein, CDR3 DNA. The D gene is left open where the match is weak. The size entry is marked missing in some rows and otherwise reads once, few, many or a size class.

>TRBJ2-1|NA|TRBV6-5|NA
CASSVTGNLNNEQFF
TGTGCCAGCAGCGTAACAGGGAATTTAAACAATGAGCAGTTCTTC
>TRBJ1-5|NA|TRBV10-3|NA
CAISPDSNQPQHF
TGTGCCATCAGTCCCGATAGCAATCAGCCCCAGCATTTT
>TRBJ1-2|TRBD1|TRBV3-1/TRBV3-2|NA
CASGKGTGGATNYGYTF
TGTGCCAGCGGAAAGGGGACAGGGGGCGCAACTAACTATGGCTACACCTTC
>TRBJ1-4|NA|TRBV7-2|NA
CASSFTPTGYLNEKLFF
TGTGCCAGCAGCTTTACCCCGACGGGTTACCTTAATGAAAAACTGTTTTTT
>TRBJ1-4|NA|TRBV6-5|NA
CASSYQVANEKLFF
TGTGCCAGCAGTTACCAGGTTGCTAATGAAAAACTGTTTTTT
>TRBJ1-1|NA|TRBV18|NA
CASSPVILNTEAFF
TGTGCCAGCTCACCTGTTATATTGAACACTGAAGCTTTCTTT
>TRBJ2-5|TRBD1|TRBV7-9|NA
CASSRAGGVQETQYF
TGTGCCAGCAGCCGCGCAGGGGGCGTCCAAGAGACCCAGTACTTC
>TRBJ1-1|NA|TRBV20-1|NA
CSARRQHEAFF
TGCAGTGCTAGAAGACAGCATGAAGCTTTCTTT
>TRBJ2-5|TRBD2|TRBV5-6|NA
CASSSRLAGETQYF
TGTGCCAGCAGCTCCAGACTAGCGGGAGAGACCCAGTACTTC
>TRBJ2-6|NA|TRBV5-4|NA
CASSSASSGANVLTF
TGTGCCAGCAGCTCGGCTAGCTCTGGGGCCAACGTCCTGACTTTC
>TRBJ1-2|NA|TRBV3-1/TRBV3-2|NA
CASSPVLGLPNGYTF
TGTGCCAGCAGCCCCGTTTTGGGCCTCCCCAATGGCTACACCTTC
>TRBJ1-5|NA|TRBV11-2|NA
CASSLSWGMQWPQHF
TGTGCCAGCAGCTTAAGTTGGGGTATGCAATGGCCCCAGCATTTT
>TRBJ2-7|TRBD2|TRBV9|NA
CASSVGGGGRSTYEQYF
TGTGCCAGCAGCGTAGGAGGAGGCGGGAGGTCCACCTACGAGCAGTACTTC
>TRBJ1-4|NA|TRBV28|NA
CASTPGGGRKEKLFF
TGTGCCAGCACCCCCGGGGGAGGGCGGAAAGAAAAACTGTTTTTT
>TRBJ2-7|TRBD1|TRBV5-4|NA
CASSLRTGGYEQYF
TGTGCCAGCAGCCTAAGGACAGGAGGCTACGAGCAGTACTTC
>TRBJ2-3|TRBD2|TRBV29-1|NA
CSVERGGSWADTQYF
TGCAGCGTTGAACGGGGGGGGAGCTGGGCAGATACGCAGTATTTT
>TRBJ2-1|NA|TRBV27|NA
CASSPGWGDEQFF
TGTGCCAGCAGTCCCGGGTGGGGCGATGAGCAGTTCTTC
>TRBJ1-5|NA|TRBV2|NA
CASSSTGFNNQPQHF
TGTGCCAGCAGCTCTACAGGGTTCAACAATCAGCCCCAGCATTTT
>TRBJ2-1|NA|TRBV9|once
CASSVARRDNEQFF
TGTGCCAGCAGCGTAGCAAGACGGGACAATGAGCAGTTCTTC
>TRBJ2-1|TRBD1|TRBV6-4|NA
CASSTGTGTYNEQFF
TGTGCCAGCAGCACCGGGACAGGGACGTATAATGAGCAGTTCTTC
>TRBJ1-6|NA|TRBV7-2|few
CASSLARLVNSPLHF
TGTGCCAGCAGCTTAGCTCGGTTGGTAAATTCACCCCTCCACTTT
>TRBJ1-2|TRBD1|TRBV29-1|NA
CSVGTGSNYGYTF
TGCAGCGTTGGGACAGGATCTAACTATGGCTACACCTTC
>TRBJ2-7|NA|TRBV11-2|once
CASSLDRGTPEQYF
TGTGCCAGCAGCTTAGATAGGGGGACTCCCGAGCAGTACTTC
>TRBJ2-6|NA|TRBV5-1|NA
CASSFGSTRSGANVLTF
TGCGCCAGCAGCTTTGGCTCGACTAGGAGTGGGGCCAACGTCCTGACTTTC